The 4 T cell receptor beta chains below come from one sample, sequenced in a study of metastatic and nonmetastatic thyroid tumors. With MiXCR, TCRdb called clones anew from the PCR reads. Here the sample spans around 8,700 clones, under 30% being singletons. No patient had received any treatment before thyroid surgery. The sample taken for sequencing was adjacent normal tissue. These receptors were collected from a female donor with papillary thyroid cancer or a benign thyroid nodule (not recorded which). Some clones in this sample may be carry-over from other donors' samples.

The J gene is TRBJ2-7, the V gene TRBV19; D is perhaps TRBD1 (5 bases). The CDR3 runs to 14 residues. Germline values: CDR1 LNHDA, CDR2 SQIVND (reference sequence). V was clipped by 5 bases and J by 0 bases, with 11 bases between them. CDR3 amino acids: CASSLWTNSYEQYF. The DNA of the CDR3 is TGTGCCAGTAGTCTCTGGACAAACTCCTACGAGCAGTACTTC.

In this sample, this clone turned up many times. The rearrangement uses TRBV12-3 or TRBV12-4 and TRBJ2-7, with D possibly matching TRBD1 (5 bases). Between the trimmed V and J ends, which lost 3 bases and 9 bases, there was a span of 12 bases. The CDR3 totals 12 residues. The CDR3 DNA reads as TGTGCCAGCAGTTTTCAGGGATCCGGGCAGTACTTC. Amino acid sequence: CASSFQGSGQYF.

This clone has just one count. This sequence joins TRBV11-2 and TRBJ1-3; no clear D. The CDR3 extends over 14 amino acids. Per germline, CDR1 SGHAT and CDR2 FQNNGV. The germline V and J ends were trimmed by 7 bases and 1 base, with 11 bases remaining between them. The CDR3 DNA reads TGTGCCAGCATTGGAGGTCGTTCTGGAAACACCATATATTTT. It specifies CASIGGRSGNTIYF. Combining the CDR3 with reference TRBV11-2 and TRBJ1-3 gives the whole variable domain EAGVAQSPRYKIIEKRQSVAFWCNPISGHATLYWYQQILGQGPKLLIQFQNNGVVDDSQLPKDRFSAERLKGVDSTLKIQPAKLEDSAVYLCASIGGRSGNTIYFGEGSWLTVV.

This clone was detected ten times or more. The chain carries TRBV2 and TRBJ2-2; D is uncertain. Looked up from germline, CDR1 is SNHLY and CDR2 is FYNNEI. The CDR3 is made up of 21 amino acids. V shed 0 bases and J shed 1 base, with 24 bases lying between them. CDR3 DNA sequence: TGTGCCAGCAGTGAAGCGCCGTTTTGGCTAATTGACCCGATGAACACCGGGGAGCTGTTTTTT. Translating gives CASSEAPFWLIDPMNTGELFF.